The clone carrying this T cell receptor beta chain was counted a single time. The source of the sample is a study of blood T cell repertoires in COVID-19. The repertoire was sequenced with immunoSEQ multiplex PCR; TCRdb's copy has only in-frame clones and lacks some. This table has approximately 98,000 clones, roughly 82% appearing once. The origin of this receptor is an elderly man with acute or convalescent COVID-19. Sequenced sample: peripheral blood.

CDR3 sequence reads: CASSGVASGSPSQETQYF. Here the CDR3 DNA reads TGTGCCAGTAGCGGGGTCGCGTCGGGTTCCCCCTCTCAAGAGACCCAGTACTTC. This chain connects TRBV19 to TRBJ2-5, with D perhaps TRBD2 (5 bases). The CDR3 extends over 18 amino acids. Germline CDR1 is LNHDA and CDR2 is SQIVND (reference sequence). Between the trimmed V and J ends, which lost 6 bases and 2 bases, there was a span of 25 bases.